This T cell receptor (beta chain) was sequenced during a study of T cells after yellow fever vaccination. Regarding the study as a whole: After the booster, roughly 96% of CD4 and around nine tenths of CD8 primary-response clones were re-detected. Contaminating bulk clonotypes could be abundant in FACS-sorted repertoires.

Researchers made TCR cDNA using 5'RACE template switching, and this step added a universal primer site and UMIs. From the 5' RACE reads, TCRdb called clonotypes with MiXCR, one entry per CDR3 protein. This table has under 80,000 distinct CDR3 sequences, 6.5% to 9% appearing once. This clonotype was seen at least ten times. What it binds is unknown. The CDR3 has 11 residues. The germline V and J ends were trimmed by 3 bases and 6 bases, with 5 bases remaining between them. The clonotype originates from a man aged 25-45 years who received the YFV17D yellow fever vaccine. The sequences come from CD8+ T cells sorted from PBMCs, collected 15 days after the yellow fever booster vaccination. The genes are TRBV12-3 or TRBV12-4 and TRBJ1-2; D gene ambiguous. The chain's CDR3 is CASSLGNGYTF. CDR3 coding DNA: TGTGCCAGCAGTTTGGGGAATGGCTACACCTTC.